These 8 T cell receptor beta chains originate from one sample sequenced in a study of siplizumab effects on memory and regulatory T cells. Profiling relied on immunoSEQ multiplex PCR, and the TCRdb table lists in-frame clones only, not all of them. The table records 90,000 to 120,000 clones, approximately 91% of them present only once. Sequencing was performed on CD4+ T cells sorted from blood. The receptors come from a human donor in good health. Some clones in this sample may be carry-over from other donors' samples.

The chain has TRBV6-5 and TRBJ2-7; a weak D match, TRBD2 (6 bases). The CDR3 is 13 amino acids. The V gene lost 5 bases and the J gene lost 4 bases, with 12 bases spanning the gap. Germline loops: CDR1 MNHEY, CDR2 SVGAGI. The CDR3 is CASSPRELYEQYF. CDR3 DNA: TGTGCCAGCAGTCCTCGGGAGCTATACGAGCAGTACTTC.

The chain couples TRBV14 to TRBJ2-7; 7 bases align to TRBD2. The CDR3 loop spans 14 amino acids. With 1 base clipped from V and 3 bases from J, the junction kept 3 bases outside the gene matches. The germline V gene encodes CDR1 SGHDN and CDR2 FVKESK. Here the CDR3 reads CASSQVGRHYEQYF. The CDR3 DNA follows: TGTGCCAGCAGCCAAGTCGGGAGGCACTACGAGCAGTACTTC.

This rearrangement joins TRBV30 to TRBJ2-1; TRBD2 aligns across 11 bases. V lost 8 bases to trimming and J lost 9 bases; unmatched junction nucleotides: 9. The V gene's germline CDR1 is GTSNPN and CDR2 SVGIG (reference sequence). The CDR3 totals 13 residues. The CDR3: CAKGLAGTREQFF. DNA for the CDR3: TGTGCCAAAGGACTAGCGGGTACTCGTGAGCAGTTCTTC.

This chain joins TRBV6-5 and TRBJ2-1, with 11 bases that match TRBD2. Unmatched junction bases numbered 5, after V lost 7 bases and J lost 3 bases. Per the germline V gene, CDR1 is MNHEY and CDR2 is SVGAGI. The CDR3 consists of 15 residues. As DNA, the CDR3 is TGTGCCAGCAACCAACTAGCGGGGGTCTACAATGAGCAGTTCTTC. It yields the protein CASNQLAGVYNEQFF.

The chain uses TRBV7-9 and TRBJ2-3; D call uncertain. The CDR3 is 12 residues long. Germline-derived CDR1 and CDR2 are SEHNR and FQNEAQ (reference sequence). V was cut by 5 bases and J by 6 bases, with 9 bases left in between. Here the CDR3 reads CASSRVEDTQYF. The CDR3 region has the DNA TGTGCCAGCAGCCGCGTAGAGGATACGCAGTATTTT.

The V gene is TRBV19, the J gene TRBJ2-3; D call uncertain. Trimming took 6 bases from V and 2 from J, leaving 12 bases between them. Germline V lookup: CDR1 LNHDA, CDR2 SQIVND (reference sequence). This CDR3 is built from 14 residues. CDR3 loop: CASRSRTNTDTQYF. For the CDR3, the DNA is TGTGCCAGTAGGTCCAGGACCAACACAGATACGCAGTATTTT. Drawing the rest from reference TRBV19 and TRBJ2-3, the complete variable domain is DGGITQSPKYLFRKEGQNVTLSCEQNLNHDAMYWYRQDPGQGLRLIYYSQIVNDFQKGDIAEGYSVSREKKESFPLTVTSAQKNPTAFYLCASRSRTNTDTQYFGPGTRLTVL.

The J gene is TRBJ2-5, the V gene TRBV4-1; D is ambiguous. Trimming removed 6 bases from V and 1 base from J, with 12 bases in between. Germline V gene sequence: CDR1 MGHRA, CDR2 YSYEKL. The CDR3 loop spans 14 amino acids. CDR3 region: CASSLRDVQETQYF. CDR3 nucleotides: TGCGCCAGCAGTCTCCGTGATGTCCAAGAGACCCAGTACTTC.

The table lists this clone with many counts. The chain has TRBV2 and TRBJ1-1, with D perhaps matching TRBD1 (5 bases). V was trimmed by 8 bases and J by 4 bases, leaving 20 bases between them. This CDR3 comprises 15 residues. From germline, CDR1 is SNHLY and CDR2 FYNNEI. CDR3 residues: CASLRGDLEGTEAFF. The CDR3 coding sequence is TGTGCCAGCTTAAGGGGCGACTTAGAGGGCACTGAAGCTTTCTTT.